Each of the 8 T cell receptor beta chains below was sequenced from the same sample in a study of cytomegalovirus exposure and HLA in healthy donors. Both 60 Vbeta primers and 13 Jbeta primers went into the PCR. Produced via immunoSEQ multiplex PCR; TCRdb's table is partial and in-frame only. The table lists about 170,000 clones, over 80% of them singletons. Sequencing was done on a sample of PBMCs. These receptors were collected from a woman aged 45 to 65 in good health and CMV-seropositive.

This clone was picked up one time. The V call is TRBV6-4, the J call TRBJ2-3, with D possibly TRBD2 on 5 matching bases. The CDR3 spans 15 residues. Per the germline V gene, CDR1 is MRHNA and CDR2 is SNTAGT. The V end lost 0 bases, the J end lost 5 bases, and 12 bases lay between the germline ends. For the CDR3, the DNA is TGTGCCAGCAGTGACTCGTGGAAGGGAGAAGATACGCAGTATTTT. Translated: CASSDSWKGEDTQYF.

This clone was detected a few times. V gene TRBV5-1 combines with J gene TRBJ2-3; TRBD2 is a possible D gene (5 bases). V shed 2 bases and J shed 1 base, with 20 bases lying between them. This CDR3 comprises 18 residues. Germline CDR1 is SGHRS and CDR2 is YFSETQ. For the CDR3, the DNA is TGCGCCAGCAGCTTTGAGGGCCGGGTATATTCTGGCACAGATACGCAGTATTTT. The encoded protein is CASSFEGRVYSGTDTQYF.

The CDR3 nucleotides are TGTGCCAGCAGTTACCTGGGACAGGGAGGGAATCAGCCCCAGCATTTT. This encodes CASSYLGQGGNQPQHF. This sequence joins TRBV6-5 and TRBJ1-5; TRBD1 matches 9 bases. V lost 2 bases, J lost 4 bases, and 6 bases stayed unmatched. The germline V gene encodes CDR1 MNHEY and CDR2 SVGAGI. This CDR3 comprises 16 residues.

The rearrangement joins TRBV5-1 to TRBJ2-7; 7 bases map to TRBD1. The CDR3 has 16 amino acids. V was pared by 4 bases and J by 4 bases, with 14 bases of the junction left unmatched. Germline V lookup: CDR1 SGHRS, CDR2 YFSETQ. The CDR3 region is CASSQKTTRGQYEQYF. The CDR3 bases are TGCGCCAGCAGCCAGAAAACTACCCGGGGACAGTACGAGCAGTACTTC.

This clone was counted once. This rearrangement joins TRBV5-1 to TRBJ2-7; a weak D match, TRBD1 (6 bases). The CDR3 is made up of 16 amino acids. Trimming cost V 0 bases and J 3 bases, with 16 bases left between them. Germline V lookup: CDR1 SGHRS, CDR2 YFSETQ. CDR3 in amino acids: CASSLAAAGVSYEQYF. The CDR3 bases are TGCGCCAGCAGCTTGGCCGCAGCAGGGGTTAGCTACGAGCAGTACTTC.

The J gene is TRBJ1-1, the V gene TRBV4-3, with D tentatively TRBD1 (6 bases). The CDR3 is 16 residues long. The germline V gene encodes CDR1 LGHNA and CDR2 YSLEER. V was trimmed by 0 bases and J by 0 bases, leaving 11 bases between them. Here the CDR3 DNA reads TGCGCCAGCAGCCAAGATAGGACAGCGGTGAACACTGAAGCTTTCTTT. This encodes CASSQDRTAVNTEAFF.

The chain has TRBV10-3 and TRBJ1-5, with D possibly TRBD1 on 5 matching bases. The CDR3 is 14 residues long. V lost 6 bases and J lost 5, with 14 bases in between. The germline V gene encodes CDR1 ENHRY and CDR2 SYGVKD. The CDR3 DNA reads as TGTGCCATCAGCGCGGGGGGGATAGATCAGCCCCAGCATTTT. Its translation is CAISAGGIDQPQHF.

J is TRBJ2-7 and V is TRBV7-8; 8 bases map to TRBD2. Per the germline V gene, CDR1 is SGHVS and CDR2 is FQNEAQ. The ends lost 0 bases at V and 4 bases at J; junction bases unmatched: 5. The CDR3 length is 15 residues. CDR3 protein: CASSLAPAGVYEQYF. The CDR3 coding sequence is TGTGCCAGCAGCTTAGCGCCAGCGGGAGTATACGAGCAGTACTTC.